The clone carrying this T cell receptor beta chain was observed a handful of times. CD8+CD4-CCR7+CD45RA+ cells were sorted as naive CD8 T cells. The CDR3 runs 13 residues. Germline V CDR1 and CDR2: SGHAT, FQDESV (reference sequence). With V trimmed by 5 bases and J by 2 bases, 2 bases remained unmatched. This specimen comes from a study of molecular identifiers for immune sequencing clone quantification. On the study more broadly: Sequencing covered four of five parts into which replicate RNA from around 20,000 or 100,000 naive CD8 cells was split.

Listed TCR primers and previously described methods were used for bulk TCR libraries. TCRdb re-called the PCR reads through MiXCR, storing one row per CDR3 protein. The sample includes around 470,000 distinct CDR3 sequences, about a fifth of them seen just once. The sample taken for sequencing was naive CD8+ T cells from blood, with Jurkat cell RNA spiked in. Subset described: FACS-sorted CD8+CD4-CCR7+CD45RA+ naive T cells. This chain connects TRBV11-1 to TRBJ2-7; TRBD1 aligns across 8 bases. The TCR was taken from a human donor in good health. Some libraries in this study had Jurkat cell RNA spiked in. The CDR3 coding sequence is TGTGCCAGCAGCACAGGGGGTCCCTACGAGCAGTACTTC. Residues: CASSTGGPYEQYF.